The entry that follows covers one T cell receptor (beta chain) sequence. The antigen remains unidentified. This CDR3 contains 16 residues. The germline gives CDR1 SGHRS, CDR2 YFSETQ. V shed 4 bases and J shed 2 bases, with 19 bases lying between them. The sample belongs to a study of CD8 T cells in ankylosing spondylitis. By quantitative 5'-RACE with molecular barcodes, the TCR beta libraries were made. TCRdb re-called the 5' RACE reads with MiXCR, one entry per CDR3 protein. The sample consists of around 770,000 distinct CDR3 sequences, 12% of them appearing once. Findings of the study overall: The study looked at matched synovial fluid samples from ankylosing spondylitis patients. Disease-linked clones were reported to be significantly enriched there. Certain motif variants had earlier appeared in reactive arthritis synovial fluid and blood. Disease-associated clones were CD8+ and fairly uncommon in peripheral blood. Made up of about eight highly homologous variants, a TCR beta motif appeared characteristic of ankylosing spondylitis blood.

This chain joins TRBV5-1 and TRBJ2-7; D possibly corresponds to TRBD2 (6 bases). The sequence derives from a male donor with ankylosing spondylitis. The sequencing input was blood, either unsorted or a sorted T cell fraction (not recorded which). CDR3 protein: CASSKRVAAEPYEQYF. CDR3 coding DNA: TGCGCCAGCAGCAAACGCGTAGCGGCTGAGCCCTACGAGCAGTACTTC.